One and the same sample provided the 20 T cell receptor beta chains below, sequenced in a study of T and B cells in COVID-19 patients. From blood, roughly 220-550 ng of genomic DNA served as TRB template. Multiplex PCR with BIOMED2 TRB-A/B primer pools amplified TRB rearrangements. TCRdb processed the multiplex PCR reads anew with MiXCR; each CDR3 protein has one entry. Among 5,500 to 8,000 distinct CDR3 sequences, roughly 34% were seen once, and the ten largest hold 20% to 30%. The sample consisted of blood. The source is a human donor who had recovered from COVID-19.

This chain joins TRBV5-1 and TRBJ2-3, with D uncertain. The CDR3 extends over 16 amino acids. In germline, CDR1 is SGHRS, CDR2 YFSETQ. V was pared by 0 bases and J by 6 bases, with 17 bases between. CDR3 amino acids: CASSLVSGSRHDTQYF. The CDR3 bases are TGCGCCAGCAGCTTGGTTAGTGGATCAAGACACGATACGCAGTATTTT.

By share, this clonotype counts as medium-sized. The gene calls are TRBV5-5 and TRBJ2-2; D may be TRBD1 (6 bases). The CDR3 is 16 amino acids. Between the trimmed V and J ends, which lost 4 bases and 1 base, there was a span of 14 bases. Germline CDR1 reads SGHKS; CDR2 reads YYEKEE (reference sequence). CDR3 region: CASSPRQALNTGELFF. CDR3 DNA sequence: TGTGCCAGCAGCCCCCGACAGGCCCTGAACACCGGGGAGCTGTTTTTT.

V is TRBV5-1 and J is TRBJ2-5; D ambiguous. This CDR3 spans 12 amino acids. Germline CDR1 SGHRS, CDR2 YFSETQ. Trimming took 5 bases from V and 0 from J, leaving 5 bases between them. CDR3 amino acids: CASSVDQETQYF. The CDR3 DNA sequence: TGCGCCAGCAGTGTTGACCAAGAGACCCAGTACTTC.

This chain links TRBV6-1 with TRBJ2-7; TRBD2 might be the D (5 bases). The CDR3 runs to 15 residues. The germline CDR1 and CDR2 sequences are MNHNS and SASEGT. The V and J ends lost 4 bases and 1 base respectively, with 14 bases between them. The CDR3 bases are TGTGCCAGCAGTGCCGCGGGCAGCGAGTCCTACGAGCAGTACGTC. Protein sequence: CASSAAGSESYEQYV.

This clonotype was found a few times. The chain couples TRBV12-3 or TRBV12-4 to TRBJ1-1; D remains ambiguous. The CDR3 extends over 14 amino acids. V dropped 6 bases and J dropped 0 bases, with 11 bases sitting between them. The CDR3 spells CASSPFYVNTEAFF. CDR3 coding DNA: TGTGCCAGCAGCCCCTTTTACGTGAACACTGAAGCTTTCTTT.

V gene TRBV11-3 combines with J gene TRBJ2-1, with 11 bases lining up with TRBD2. V was clipped by 1 base and J by 10 bases; unmatched bases: 6. CDR1 and CDR2 (germline): SGHNT, YENEEA. The CDR3 consists of 15 residues. The CDR3 loop reads CASSLGGSGGAEQFF. The CDR3 nucleotides read TGTGCCAGCAGCTTAGGTGGTAGCGGGGGGGCCGAGCAGTTCTTC.

The chain joins TRBV11-2 to TRBJ1-1; D call uncertain. V was clipped by 3 bases and J by 2 bases, with 7 bases between them. The germline V gene encodes CDR1 SGHAT and CDR2 FQNNGV. The CDR3 sequence is 13 residues long. CDR3 nucleotides: TGTGCCAGCAGCTTTTTAGTAAACACTGAAGCTTTCTTT. Translated: CASSFLVNTEAFF.

This clonotype showed up just a few times. This sequence joins TRBV18 and TRBJ2-7, with unresolved D. The CDR3 loop spans 12 amino acids. Trimming pared 4 bases from V and 4 bases from J, leaving 8 bases between. CDR1 is KGHSH, CDR2 LQKENI, per germline. The CDR3 DNA follows: TGTGCCAGCTCACTAACAAATTACGAGCAGTACGTC. Protein sequence: CASSLTNYEQYV.

This clonotype is termed medium-sized. The chain is built from TRBV29-1 and TRBJ2-3, with 8 bases matching TRBD2. CDR1 is SQVTM, CDR2 ANQGSEA, per germline. The trim removed 4 bases at V and 4 bases at J, leaving 4 bases unmatched. The CDR3 is 13 residues long. This CDR3 is CSVGGTRADTQYF. DNA of the CDR3: TGCAGCGTTGGCGGGACTAGGGCAGATACGCAGTATTTT.

The chain employs TRBV4-2 and TRBJ2-5; TRBD2 agrees at 13 bases. CDR3 length: 16 amino acids. Per the germline V gene, CDR1 is LGHNA and CDR2 is YNFKEQ. V shed 4 bases, J shed 4 bases, and the junction held 6 bases outside the gene matches. The DNA of the CDR3 is TGTGCCAGCAGCCCGGGACTAGCGGGGAGGACAGAGACCCAGTACTTC. Its translation is CASSPGLAGRTETQYF.

The V call is TRBV6-5, the J call TRBJ2-7; D is unclear. Germline CDR1 reads MNHEY; CDR2 reads SVGAGI. Trimming removed 2 bases at V and 3 bases at J, with 8 bases between. The CDR3 is made up of 13 amino acids. CDR3 sequence (DNA): TGTGCCAGCAGTTACCCTCGTCGCTACGAGCAGTACTTC. Translation gives CASSYPRRYEQYF.

The chain uses TRBV5-5 and TRBJ2-3; no clear D. The CDR3 has 15 residues. V was clipped by 3 bases and J by 1 base, with 12 bases between them. CDR1 is SGHKS and CDR2 is YYEKEE in the germline V gene (reference sequence). The DNA for the CDR3 is TGTGCCAGCAGCTCTGACATGGCCCGCACAGATACGCAGTATTTT. Amino acid sequence: CASSSDMARTDTQYF.

The chain is built from TRBV5-6 and TRBJ1-1; TRBD1 matches at 9 bases. Germline trimming cut 5 bases from V and 8 bases from J; bases unmatched to any gene: 4. Per the germline V gene, CDR1 is SGHDT and CDR2 is YYEEEE. This CDR3 comprises 12 residues. The CDR3 here is CASRAGTGEAFF. The CDR3 DNA reads as TGTGCCAGCAGGGCCGGGACAGGGGAAGCTTTCTTT. Complete variable domain (other parts from reference TRBV5-6 and TRBJ1-1): DAGVTQSPTHLIKTRGQQVTLRCSPKSGHDTVSWYQQALGQGPQFIFQYYEEEERQRGNFPDRFSGHQFPNYSSELNVNALLLGDSALYLCASRAGTGEAFFGQGTRLTVV.

This clonotype was counted once. V and J are TRBV11-2 and TRBJ1-1; possibly TRBD1 for D (6 bases). The CDR3 is 17 amino acids. The V end was cut by 1 base, the J end by 4 bases, with 19 bases between. Per the germline V gene, CDR1 is SGHAT and CDR2 is FQNNGV. CDR3 amino acids: CASSLGVTFTGFTEAFF. CDR3 sequence (DNA): TGTGCCAGCAGCTTAGGGGTGACCTTTACAGGGTTCACTGAAGCTTTCTTT. The whole variable domain, remainder taken from reference TRBV11-2 and TRBJ1-1, is EAGVAQSPRYKIIEKRQSVAFWCNPISGHATLYWYQQILGQGPKLLIQFQNNGVVDDSQLPKDRFSAERLKGVDSTLKIQPAKLEDSAVYLCASSLGVTFTGFTEAFFGQGTRLTVV.

This clonotype was counted only a few times. The chain couples TRBV7-6 to TRBJ2-1; 12 nucleotides line up with TRBD2. The CDR3 sequence is 17 residues long. Trimming took 4 bases from V and 0 from J; bases not matched to a gene: 4. The V gene's germline CDR1 is SGHVS and CDR2 FNYEAQ. This CDR3 is CASSSSGGAGSYNEQFF. The CDR3 DNA sequence: TGTGCCAGCAGCTCTAGCGGGGGGGCTGGCTCCTACAATGAGCAGTTCTTC. Together with reference TRBV7-6 and TRBJ2-1, the CDR3 gives the full variable domain: GAGVSQSPRYKVTKRGQDVALRCDPISGHVSLYWYRQALGQGPEFLTYFNYEAQQDKSGLPNDRFSAERPEGSISTLTIQRTEQRDSAMYRCASSSSGGAGSYNEQFFGPGTRLTVL.

In this sample, this clonotype turned up a few times. This rearrangement joins TRBV6-1 to TRBJ2-3; TRBD2 aligns across 11 bases. The CDR3 has 15 amino acids. The trim removed 2 bases at V and 4 bases at J, leaving 2 bases unmatched. Germline V gene data show CDR1 as MNHNS and CDR2 as SASEGT. CDR3 protein: CASSELAGGADTQYF. The CDR3 nucleotides are TGTGCCAGCAGTGAACTAGCGGGGGGCGCAGATACGCAGTATTTT.

The V call is TRBV5-6, the J call TRBJ2-1; 11 bases align to TRBD2. Looked up from germline, CDR1 is SGHDT and CDR2 is YYEEEE. The trim removed 1 base at V and 4 bases at J, leaving 10 bases unmatched. The CDR3 contains 18 residues. The CDR3 sequence is CASSLSSGGQRNYNEQFF. The DNA for the CDR3 is TGTGCCAGCAGCTTGTCTAGCGGGGGGCAGAGAAATTACAATGAGCAGTTCTTC.

The rearrangement uses TRBV19 and TRBJ1-5; 7 nucleotides match TRBD1. The CDR3 is 15 residues long. CDR1 is LNHDA, CDR2 SQIVND, per germline (reference sequence). Unmatched junction bases numbered 7, after V lost 2 bases and J lost 6 bases. CDR3 DNA sequence: TGTGCCAGTAGTATAACAGGGGAAGTGGGTCAGCCCCAGCATTTT. Amino acids: CASSITGEVGQPQHF. The full variable domain, with the rest looked up from reference TRBV19 and TRBJ1-5, is DGGITQSPKYLFRKEGQNVTLSCEQNLNHDAMYWYRQDPGQGLRLIYYSQIVNDFQKGDIAEGYSVSREKKESFPLTVTSAQKNPTAFYLCASSITGEVGQPQHFGDGTRLSIL.

The J gene is TRBJ2-7, the V gene TRBV10-3; D is perhaps TRBD1 (6 bases). Germline V gene data show CDR1 as ENHRY and CDR2 as SYGVKD. The CDR3 runs 13 residues. With 8 bases removed from V and 2 bases from J, the gap between germline ends came to 13 bases. CDR3 sequence: CAIRAGATYEQYF. In DNA, the CDR3 is TGTGCCATCCGGGCAGGGGCAACCTACGAGCAGTACTTC.

This clonotype counts as medium-sized (0.01 to 0.1%). The CDR3 DNA reads as TGTGCCAGCAGCCAAGGACTATACAACACCGGGGAGCTGTTTTTT. Translated, it gives CASSQGLYNTGELFF. The V and J genes are TRBV6-2 or TRBV6-3 and TRBJ2-2; TRBD2 is a possible D gene (6 bases). This CDR3 spans 15 amino acids. CDR1 is MNHEY, CDR2 SVGEGT, per germline. V lost 6 bases and J 2 bases, leaving 13 bases between the germline ends.